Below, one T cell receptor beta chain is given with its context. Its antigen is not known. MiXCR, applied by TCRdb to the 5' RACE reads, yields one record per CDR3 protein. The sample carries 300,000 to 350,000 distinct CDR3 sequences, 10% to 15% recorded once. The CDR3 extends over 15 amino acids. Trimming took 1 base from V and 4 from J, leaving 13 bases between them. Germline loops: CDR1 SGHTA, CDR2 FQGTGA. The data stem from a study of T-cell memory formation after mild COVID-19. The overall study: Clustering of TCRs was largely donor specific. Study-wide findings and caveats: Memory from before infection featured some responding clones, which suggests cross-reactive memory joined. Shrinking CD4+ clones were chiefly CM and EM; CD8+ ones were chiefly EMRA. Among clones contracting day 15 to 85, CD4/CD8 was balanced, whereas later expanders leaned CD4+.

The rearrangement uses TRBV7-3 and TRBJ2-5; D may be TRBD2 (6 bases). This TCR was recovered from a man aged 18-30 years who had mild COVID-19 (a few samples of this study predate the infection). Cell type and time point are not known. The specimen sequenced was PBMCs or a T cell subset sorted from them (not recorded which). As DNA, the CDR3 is TGTGCCAGCAGCTTAAGCCGGGGGTCAATAGAGACCCAGTACTTC. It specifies CASSLSRGSIETQYF.